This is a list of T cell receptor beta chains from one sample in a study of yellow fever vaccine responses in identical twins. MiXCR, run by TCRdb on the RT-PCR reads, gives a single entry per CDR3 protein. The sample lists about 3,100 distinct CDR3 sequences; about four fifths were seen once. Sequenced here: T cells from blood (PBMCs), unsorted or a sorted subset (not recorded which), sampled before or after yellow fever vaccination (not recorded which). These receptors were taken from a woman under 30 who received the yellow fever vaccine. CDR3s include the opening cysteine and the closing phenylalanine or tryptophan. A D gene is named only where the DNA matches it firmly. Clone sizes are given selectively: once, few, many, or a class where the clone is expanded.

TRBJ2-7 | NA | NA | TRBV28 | CASRHRQVSYEQYF | TGTGCCAGCAGGCACCGACAGGTCTCCTACGAGCAGTACTTC
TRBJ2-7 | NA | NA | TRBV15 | CATSREGAGSYEQYF | TGTGCCACCAGCAGAGAAGGAGCGGGCTCCTACGAGCAGTACTTC
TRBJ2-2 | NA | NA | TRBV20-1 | CSATTGGGELFF | TGCAGTGCTACTACCGGCGGCGGGGAGCTGTTTTTT
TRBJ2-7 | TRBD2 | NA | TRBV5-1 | CASSLGGTSPLEQYF | TGCGCCAGCAGCTTGGGTGGGACTAGCCCATTGGAGCAGTACTTC
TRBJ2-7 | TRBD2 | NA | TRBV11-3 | CASSLVSGATYEQYF | TGTGCCAGCAGCTTAGTTAGCGGGGCCACCTACGAGCAGTACTTC
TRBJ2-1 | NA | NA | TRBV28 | CASRGGGGNYNEQFF | TGTGCCAGCAGAGGGGGGGGCGGGAACTACAATGAGCAGTTCTTC
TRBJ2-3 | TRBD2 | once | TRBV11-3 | CASSPSGLAQSDTQYF | TGTGCCAGCAGCCCCTCGGGACTAGCTCAGTCAGATACGCAGTATTTT
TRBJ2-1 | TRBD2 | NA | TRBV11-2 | CASSFKTSGRGYNEQFF | TGTGCCAGCAGCTTTAAGACTAGCGGGAGAGGTTACAATGAGCAGTTCTTC
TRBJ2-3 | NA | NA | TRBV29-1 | CSVEGADPRTQYF | TGCAGCGTTGAAGGTGCAGACCCTAGGACGCAGTATTTT
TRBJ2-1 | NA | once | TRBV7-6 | CASSLKGNEQFF | TGTGCCAGCAGCTTAAAGGGAAATGAGCAGTTCTTC
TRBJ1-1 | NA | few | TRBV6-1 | CASSLKPAPPNTEAFF | TGTGCCAGCAGTCTTAAACCAGCCCCACCGAACACTGAAGCTTTCTTT
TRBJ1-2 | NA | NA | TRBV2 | CASSERQLINYGYTF | TGTGCCAGCAGTGAGCGACAGCTTATTAACTATGGCTACACCTTC
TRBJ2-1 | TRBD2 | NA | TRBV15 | CATSRASGAGNEQFF | TGTGCCACCAGCAGAGCTAGCGGGGCTGGCAATGAGCAGTTCTTC
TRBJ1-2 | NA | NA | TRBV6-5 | CASSYGATMGYGYTF | TGTGCCAGCAGTTACGGGGCCACAATGGGGTATGGCTACACCTTC
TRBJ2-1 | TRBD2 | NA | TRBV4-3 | CASSLGLAGASLNNEQFF | TGCGCCAGCAGCCTCGGACTAGCGGGAGCCTCGCTTAACAATGAGCAGTTCTTC
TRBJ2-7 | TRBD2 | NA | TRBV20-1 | CSASSGPTYEQYF | TGCAGTGCTTCTAGCGGGCCCACCTACGAGCAGTACTTC
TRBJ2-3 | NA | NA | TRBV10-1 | CASSEPGTAFKDTQYF | TGCGCCAGCAGTGAACCCGGGACCGCATTCAAAGATACGCAGTATTTT